The 17 T cell receptor beta chains given below trace back to one sample, sequenced in a study of blood T cell repertoires in COVID-19. Only in-frame clones appear in the TCRdb table, and some are missing; sequencing was by immunoSEQ multiplex PCR. The sample shows a few hundred thousand clones, roughly 85% of them seen only once. The source material was PBMCs or T cells enriched from blood (not recorded which). Source of these receptors: a woman in her 30s who had recovered from COVID-19.

The V gene is TRBV19, the J gene TRBJ1-1; a weak D match, TRBD1 (6 bases). The CDR3 has 18 residues. Germline values: CDR1 LNHDA, CDR2 SQIVND (reference sequence). The V gene lost 4 bases and the J gene lost 4 bases, with 25 bases spanning the gap. The CDR3 sequence is CASSSGGRGTGGGTEAFF. The CDR3 DNA reads as TGTGCCAGTAGTAGCGGTGGTAGGGGGACGGGAGGAGGCACTGAAGCTTTCTTT.

This clone came up a few times. V usage is TRBV23-1 and J usage is TRBJ1-6; no clear D gene. TRBV23-1 is assigned to the ORF class and has an uncertain function. The ends were cut back, 4 bases at V and 9 bases at J, with 7 bases in the middle. The CDR3 covers 12 residues. The chain's CDR3 is CASSPTPSPLHF. The CDR3 DNA reads as TGCGCCAGCAGTCCTACCCCTTCACCCCTCCACTTT.

The rearrangement uses TRBV5-6 and TRBJ1-4; TRBD1 matches 7 bases. Trimming cost V 4 bases and J 0 bases; bases outside gene matches: 9. The CDR3 runs 17 residues. Looked up from germline, CDR1 is SGHDT and CDR2 is YYEEEE. Here the CDR3 DNA reads TGTGCCAGCAGCCCCTTGACAGGGTCTGCAACTAATGAAAAACTGTTTTTT. This codes for CASSPLTGSATNEKLFF.

The gene calls are TRBV15 and TRBJ1-5, with D unclear. CDR3 length: 14 residues. V dropped 0 bases and J dropped 5 bases, with 8 bases sitting between them. Germline V gene data show CDR1 as LNHNV and CDR2 as YYDKDF (reference sequence). The CDR3 nucleotides are TGTGCCACCAGCAGAGATGAGTTCGATCAGCCCCAGCATTTT. Translated, it gives CATSRDEFDQPQHF.

The chain employs TRBV6-5 and TRBJ2-2, with TRBD1 matching over 9 bases. CDR3 length equals 15 residues. V gave up 5 bases and J gave up 5 bases; unmatched junction bases: 6. Germline assignment: CDR1 MNHEY and CDR2 SVGAGI. The CDR3 protein is CASSKTGGTTGELFF. CDR3 DNA: TGTGCCAGCAGTAAAACAGGGGGCACAACCGGGGAGCTGTTTTTT.

The rearrangement uses TRBV12-5 and TRBJ2-5; a possible D gene is TRBD2 (5 bases). Germline values: CDR1 LGHNT, CDR2 FRNRAP. Trimming took off 1 base at V and 5 bases at J, with 14 bases between the two ends. CDR3 length: 15 residues. The CDR3 spells CASGLASGGEETQYF. The CDR3 DNA reads as TGTGCTAGTGGTTTGGCATCAGGAGGCGAGGAGACCCAGTACTTC.

V gene TRBV24-1 combines with J gene TRBJ1-2; TRBD1 is a possible D gene (5 bases). The CDR3 length is 15 residues. The ends were cut back, 2 bases at V and 8 bases at J, with 17 bases in the middle. CDR1 and CDR2 from the germline V gene are KGHDR and SFDVKD. This chain's CDR3 is CATSDSGLRAPGYTF. In DNA form, the CDR3 reads TGTGCCACCAGTGATTCAGGGTTAAGGGCTCCCGGCTACACCTTC.

The V gene is TRBV7-2, the J gene TRBJ2-2; 7 bases match TRBD1. There are 15 residues in the CDR3. CDR1 is SGHTA and CDR2 is FQGNSA in the germline V gene. Unmatched junction bases numbered 5, after V lost 2 bases and J lost 5 bases. CDR3 protein: CASSLLTGPTGELFF. The DNA of the CDR3 is TGTGCCAGCAGCTTACTGACAGGGCCTACCGGGGAGCTGTTTTTT.

This chain links TRBV19 with TRBJ2-6; possibly TRBD1 for D (6 bases). The CDR3 runs to 16 residues. V shed 6 bases and J shed 0 bases, with 12 bases lying between them. Germline V gene data show CDR1 as LNHDA and CDR2 as SQIVND (reference sequence). CDR3 in amino acids: CASRRTARSGANVLTF. In DNA, the CDR3 is TGTGCCAGTAGGAGGACAGCTCGCTCTGGGGCCAACGTCCTGACTTTC.

The V call is TRBV13, the J call TRBJ1-4; TRBD1 agrees at 7 bases. The CDR3 covers 14 residues. The V gene's germline CDR1 is PRHDT and CDR2 FYEKMQ (reference sequence). The junction had 4 bases not matched to a gene; V was cut back by 5 bases and J by 4 bases. The CDR3, as DNA: TGTGCCAGCAGCCCCGACAGGGTTAATGAAAAACTGTTTTTT. This sequence encodes CASSPDRVNEKLFF. Variable domain in full (rest from reference TRBV13 and TRBJ1-4): AAGVIQSPRHLIKEKRETATLKCYPIPRHDTVYWYQQGPGQDPQFLISFYEKMQSDKGSIPDRFSAQQFSDYHSELNMSSLELGDSALYFCASSPDRVNEKLFFGSGTQLSVL.

The rearrangement links TRBV7-3 to TRBJ2-1; D perhaps matches TRBD2 (7 bases). Germline V gives CDR1 SGHTA, CDR2 FQGTGA. The CDR3 has 13 amino acids. V lost 5 bases to trimming and J lost 8 bases, with 13 bases between them. CDR3 protein: CASSPQGGDEQFF. CDR3 DNA sequence: TGTGCCAGCAGCCCGCAAGGGGGGGATGAGCAGTTCTTC.

The CDR3 nucleotides are TGTGCCAGCAGTATGTCGGCGGCTTTCTATGGCTACACCTTC. It codes for CASSMSAAFYGYTF. The chain employs TRBV27 and TRBJ1-2; D gene ambiguous. The V end was cut by 5 bases, the J end by 4 bases, with 14 bases between. The CDR3 is made up of 14 amino acids. CDR1 MNHEY and CDR2 SMNVEV come from the germline V gene (reference sequence).

The CDR3 is CASSHRRGSYEQYF. The CDR3 DNA reads TGTGCCAGCAGCCACCGAAGGGGATCCTACGAGCAGTACTTC. This chain links TRBV3-1 (or the pseudogene TRBV3-2) with TRBJ2-7; weak D call: TRBD1 (5 bases). The CDR3 is made up of 14 amino acids. Germline V lookup: CDR1 LGHDT, CDR2 YNNKEL (reference sequence). Deletions cut 3 bases from V and 1 base from J, with 10 bases between.

The rearrangement uses TRBV29-1 and TRBJ2-3; 7 bases match TRBD2. The ends lost 3 bases at V and 2 bases at J; junction bases unmatched: 2. Germline CDR1 is SQVTM and CDR2 is ANQGSEA. The CDR3 loop spans 13 amino acids. CDR3 protein: CSVEGRVTDTQYF. CDR3 nucleotide sequence: TGCAGCGTTGAGGGGAGGGTCACAGATACGCAGTATTTT.

With regard to this clone: Other nucleotide sequences from this sample produce the same CDR3. The V call is TRBV19, the J call TRBJ2-7, with D perhaps matching TRBD1 (6 bases). Germline CDR1 reads LNHDA; CDR2 reads SQIVND (reference sequence). Trimming removed 0 bases from V and 6 bases from J, with 18 bases in between. The CDR3 extends over 16 amino acids. The CDR3 bases are TGTGCCAGTAGTATAGATCTAGACAGGAGGTACTCCGAGCAGTACTTC. Translated: CASSIDLDRRYSEQYF. Combining the CDR3 with reference TRBV19 and TRBJ2-7 gives the whole variable domain DGGITQSPKYLFRKEGQNVTLSCEQNLNHDAMYWYRQDPGQGLRLIYYSQIVNDFQKGDIAEGYSVSREKKESFPLTVTSAQKNPTAFYLCASSIDLDRRYSEQYFGPGTRLTVT.

This clone has a single count. The chain links TRBV19 to TRBJ1-2; 9 bases map to TRBD1. CDR1 LNHDA and CDR2 SQIVND come from the germline V gene (reference sequence). The CDR3 sequence is 14 residues long. The J segment lost 8 bases and the V segment lost 7 bases, leaving 11 bases of the junction unmatched. CDR3 DNA: TGTGCCAGTACCTCATGGGCGGACAGGGGAGGCTACACCTTC. Its translation: CASTSWADRGGYTF.

This clone appeared many times. V usage is TRBV6-4 and J usage is TRBJ1-6; D is undetermined. Trimming shortened V by 4 bases and J by 6 bases, and 10 bases separated the two germline ends. This CDR3 spans 14 amino acids. Germline loops: CDR1 MRHNA, CDR2 SNTAGT. The CDR3 loop is CASSVEQSNSPLHF. CDR3 bases: TGTGCCAGCAGTGTGGAACAGAGTAATTCACCCCTCCACTTT.